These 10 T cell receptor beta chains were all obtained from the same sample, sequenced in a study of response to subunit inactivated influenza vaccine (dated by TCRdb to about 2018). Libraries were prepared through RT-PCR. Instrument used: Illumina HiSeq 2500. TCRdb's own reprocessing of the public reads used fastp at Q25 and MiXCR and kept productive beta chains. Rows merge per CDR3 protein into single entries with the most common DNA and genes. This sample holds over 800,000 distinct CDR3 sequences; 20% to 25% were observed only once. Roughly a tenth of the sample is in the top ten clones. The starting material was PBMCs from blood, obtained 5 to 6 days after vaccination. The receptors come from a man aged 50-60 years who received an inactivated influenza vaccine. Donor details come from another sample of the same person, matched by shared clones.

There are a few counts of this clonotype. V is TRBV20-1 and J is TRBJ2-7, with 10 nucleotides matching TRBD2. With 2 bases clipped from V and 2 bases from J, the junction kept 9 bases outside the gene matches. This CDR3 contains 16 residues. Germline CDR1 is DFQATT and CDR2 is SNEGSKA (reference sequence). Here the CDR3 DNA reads TGCAGTGCTAGACACAACCTAGCGGGAGAACCCTACGAGCAGTACTTC. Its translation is CSARHNLAGEPYEQYF.

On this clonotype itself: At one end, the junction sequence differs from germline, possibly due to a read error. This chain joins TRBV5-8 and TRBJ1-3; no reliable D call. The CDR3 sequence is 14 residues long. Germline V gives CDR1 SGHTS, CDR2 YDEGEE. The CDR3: CASSPGNSGTTIYF. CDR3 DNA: TGTGCCAGCAGCCCCGGGAACTCTGGAACCACCATATATTTT.

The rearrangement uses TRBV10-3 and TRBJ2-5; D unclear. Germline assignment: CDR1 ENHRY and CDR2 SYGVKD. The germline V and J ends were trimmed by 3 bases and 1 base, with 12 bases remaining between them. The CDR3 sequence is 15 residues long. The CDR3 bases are TGTGCCATCAGTGAAGCCAAAAAGACCCAAGAGACCCAGTACTTC. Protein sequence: CAISEAKKTQETQYF.

Written as DNA, the CDR3 is TGTGCCAGCAGTTTAGGGGACAGCAACTATGGCTACACCTTC. This gives the protein CASSLGDSNYGYTF. V gene TRBV12-3 or TRBV12-4 combines with J gene TRBJ1-2, with TRBD1 identical over 7 bases. With V trimmed by 1 base and J by 2 bases, 1 base remained unmatched. This CDR3 has 14 amino acids.

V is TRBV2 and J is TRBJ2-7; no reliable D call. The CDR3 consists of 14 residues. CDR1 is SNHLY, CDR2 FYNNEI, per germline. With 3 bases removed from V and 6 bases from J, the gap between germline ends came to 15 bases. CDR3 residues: CASSDLVVSSEQYF. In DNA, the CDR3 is TGTGCCAGCAGTGATTTGGTTGTATCGTCCGAGCAGTACTTC. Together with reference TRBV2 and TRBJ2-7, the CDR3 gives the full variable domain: EPEVTQTPSHQVTQMGQEVILRCVPISNHLYFYWYRQILGQKVEFLVSFYNNEISEKSEIFDDQFSVERPDGSNFTLKIRSTKLEDSAMYFCASSDLVVSSEQYFGPGTRLTVT.

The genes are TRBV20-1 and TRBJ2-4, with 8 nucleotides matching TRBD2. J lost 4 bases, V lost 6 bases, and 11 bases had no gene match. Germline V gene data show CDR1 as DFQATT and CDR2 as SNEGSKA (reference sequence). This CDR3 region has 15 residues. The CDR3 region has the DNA TGCAGTGCCAGACGAGGAGCGGGAGAAAAAAACATTCAGTACTTC. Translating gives CSARRGAGEKNIQYF.

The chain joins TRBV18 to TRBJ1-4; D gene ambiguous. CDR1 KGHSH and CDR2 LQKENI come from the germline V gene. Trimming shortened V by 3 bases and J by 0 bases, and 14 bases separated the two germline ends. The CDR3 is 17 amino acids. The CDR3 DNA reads TGTGCCAGCTCACCTCGTCGTTCAGGCGCAACTAATGAAAAACTGTTTTTT. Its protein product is CASSPRRSGATNEKLFF.

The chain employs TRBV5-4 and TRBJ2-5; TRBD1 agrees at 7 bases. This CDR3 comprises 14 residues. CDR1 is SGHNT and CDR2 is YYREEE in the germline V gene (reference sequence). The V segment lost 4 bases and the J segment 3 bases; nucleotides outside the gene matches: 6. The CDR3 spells CASSPTGRKETQYF. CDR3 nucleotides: TGTGCCAGCAGCCCGACAGGGCGTAAAGAGACCCAGTACTTC.

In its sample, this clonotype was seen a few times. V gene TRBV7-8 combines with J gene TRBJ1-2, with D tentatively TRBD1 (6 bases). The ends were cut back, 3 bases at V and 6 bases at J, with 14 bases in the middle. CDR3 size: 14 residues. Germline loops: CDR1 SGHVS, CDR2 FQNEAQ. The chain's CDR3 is CASSFDRKGNGYTF. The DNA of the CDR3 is TGTGCCAGCAGCTTTGACAGGAAAGGAAATGGCTACACCTTC. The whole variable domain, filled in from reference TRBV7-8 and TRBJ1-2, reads GAGVSQSPRYKVAKRGQDVALRCDPISGHVSLFWYQQALGQGPEFLTYFQNEAQLDKSGLPSDRFFAERPEGSVSTLKIQRTQQEDSAVYLCASSFDRKGNGYTFGSGTRLTVV.

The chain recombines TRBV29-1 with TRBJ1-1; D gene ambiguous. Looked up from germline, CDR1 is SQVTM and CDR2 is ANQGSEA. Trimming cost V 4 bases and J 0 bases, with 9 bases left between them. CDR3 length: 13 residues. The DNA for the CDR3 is TGCAGCGTTGTTCGAAAAATGAACACTGAAGCTTTCTTT. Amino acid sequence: CSVVRKMNTEAFF.